This T cell receptor beta chain was captured in a study of PD-1 blockade in classical Hodgkin lymphoma. General study findings and limits: Prior therapy or disease activity may underlie the repertoire differences, whose causes remain undefined. Newly diagnosed patients had diversity similar to the baseline diversity of complete responders.

For this clone: What it recognizes is unknown.

The time point denotes: cycle 4 day 1 (C4D1), after less than seven weeks of nivolumab. Relapse was seen in all patients after autologous stem cell transplantation, and brentuximab vedotin exposure was variable. Best responses included complete response and partial response; otherwise, the best response was progressive disease. Only in-frame clones appear in the TCRdb table, and some are missing; sequencing was by immunoSEQ multiplex PCR. The data show tens of thousands of clones, with about 89% seen just once and about a tenth held by the top ten. The V gene's germline CDR1 is SNHLY and CDR2 FYNNEI. The CDR3 is 16 residues long. V was trimmed by 1 base and J by 2 bases, leaving 12 bases between them.

The sequence was collected from a human donor with classical Hodgkin lymphoma. The V and J genes are TRBV2 and TRBJ2-1; D uncertain. The sequences come from peripheral blood mononuclear cells (PBMCs), collected before the fourth cycle of nivolumab. This chain's CDR3 is CASSEDGVFPYNEQFF. CDR3 sequence (DNA): TGTGCCAGCAGTGAAGATGGGGTTTTTCCCTACAATGAGCAGTTCTTC.